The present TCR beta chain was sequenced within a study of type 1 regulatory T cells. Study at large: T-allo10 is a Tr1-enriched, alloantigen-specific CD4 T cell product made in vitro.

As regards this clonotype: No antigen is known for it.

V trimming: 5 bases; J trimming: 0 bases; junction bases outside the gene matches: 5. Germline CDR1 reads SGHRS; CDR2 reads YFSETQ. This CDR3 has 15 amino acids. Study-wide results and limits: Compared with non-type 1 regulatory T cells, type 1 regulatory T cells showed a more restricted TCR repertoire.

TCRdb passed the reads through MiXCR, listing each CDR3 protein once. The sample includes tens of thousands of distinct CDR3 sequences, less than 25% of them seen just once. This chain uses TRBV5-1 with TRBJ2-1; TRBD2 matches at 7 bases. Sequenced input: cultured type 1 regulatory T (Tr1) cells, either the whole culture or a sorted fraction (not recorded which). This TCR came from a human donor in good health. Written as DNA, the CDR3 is TGCGCCAGCAGGCTAGCGGCGAGCTCCTACAATGAGCAGTTCTTC. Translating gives CASRLAASSYNEQFF.